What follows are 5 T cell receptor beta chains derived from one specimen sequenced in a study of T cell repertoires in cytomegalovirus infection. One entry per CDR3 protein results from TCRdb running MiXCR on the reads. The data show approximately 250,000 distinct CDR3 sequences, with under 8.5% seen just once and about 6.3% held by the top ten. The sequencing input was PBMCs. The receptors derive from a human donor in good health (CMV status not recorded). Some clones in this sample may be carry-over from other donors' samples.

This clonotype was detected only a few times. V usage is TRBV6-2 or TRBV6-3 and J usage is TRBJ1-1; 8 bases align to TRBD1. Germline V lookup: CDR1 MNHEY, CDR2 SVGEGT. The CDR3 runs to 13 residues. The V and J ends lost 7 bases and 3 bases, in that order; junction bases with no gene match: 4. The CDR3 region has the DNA TGTGCCAGCATTGACAGGGGCCACACTGAAGCTTTCTTT. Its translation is CASIDRGHTEAFF.

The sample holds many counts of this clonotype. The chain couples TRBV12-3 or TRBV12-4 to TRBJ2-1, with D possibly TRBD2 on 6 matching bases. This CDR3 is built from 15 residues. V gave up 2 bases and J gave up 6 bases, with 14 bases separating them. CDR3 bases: TGTGCCAGCAGTTTACTTGGAGGGGCGGGCAATGAGCAGTTCTTC. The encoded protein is CASSLLGGAGNEQFF.

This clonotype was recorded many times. CDR3 amino acids: CASRPGTGPYEQYF. DNA of the CDR3: TGCGCCAGCCGACCCGGGACAGGGCCCTACGAGCAGTACTTC. The chain combines TRBV5-1 with TRBJ2-7, with 9 bases aligning to TRBD1. This CDR3 contains 14 residues. The J segment lost 2 bases and the V segment lost 7 bases, leaving 7 bases of the junction unmatched. From germline, CDR1 is SGHRS and CDR2 YFSETQ.

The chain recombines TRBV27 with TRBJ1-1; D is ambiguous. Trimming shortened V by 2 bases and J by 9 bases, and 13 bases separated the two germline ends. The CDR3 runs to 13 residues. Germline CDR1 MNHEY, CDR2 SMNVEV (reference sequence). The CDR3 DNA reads TGTGCCAGCAGTTTAGTTAAAGGACCAAAAGCTTTCTTT. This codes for CASSLVKGPKAFF.

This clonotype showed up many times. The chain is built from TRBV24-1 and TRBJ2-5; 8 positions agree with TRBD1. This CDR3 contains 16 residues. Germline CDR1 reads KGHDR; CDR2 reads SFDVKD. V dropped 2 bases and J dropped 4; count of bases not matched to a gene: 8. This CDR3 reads CATSDSTPGGGETQYF. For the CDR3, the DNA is TGTGCCACCAGTGATTCCACCCCAGGGGGCGGAGAGACCCAGTACTTC.